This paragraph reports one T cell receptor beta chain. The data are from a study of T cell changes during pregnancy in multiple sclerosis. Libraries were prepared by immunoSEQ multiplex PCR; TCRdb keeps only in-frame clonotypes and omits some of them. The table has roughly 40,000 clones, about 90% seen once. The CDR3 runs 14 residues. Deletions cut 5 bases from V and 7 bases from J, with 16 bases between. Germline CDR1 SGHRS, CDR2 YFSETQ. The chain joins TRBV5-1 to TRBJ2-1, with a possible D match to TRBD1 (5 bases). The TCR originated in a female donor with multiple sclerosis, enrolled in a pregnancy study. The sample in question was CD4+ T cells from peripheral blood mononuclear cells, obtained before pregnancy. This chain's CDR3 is CASSSDSVFNEQFF. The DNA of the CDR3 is TGCGCCAGCAGTTCCGACAGTGTCTTTAATGAGCAGTTCTTC.